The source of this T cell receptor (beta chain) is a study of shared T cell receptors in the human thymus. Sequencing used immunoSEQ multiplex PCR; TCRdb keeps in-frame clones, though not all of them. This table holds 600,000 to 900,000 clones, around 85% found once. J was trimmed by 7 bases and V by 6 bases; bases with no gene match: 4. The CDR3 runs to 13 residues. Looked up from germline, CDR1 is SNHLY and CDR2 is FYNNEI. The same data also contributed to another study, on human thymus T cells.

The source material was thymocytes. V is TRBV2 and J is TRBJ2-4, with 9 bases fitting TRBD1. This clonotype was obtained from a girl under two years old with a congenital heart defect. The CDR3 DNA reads TGTGCCAGCAGCTTCGACAGGGGGAACATTCAGTACTTC. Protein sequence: CASSFDRGNIQYF. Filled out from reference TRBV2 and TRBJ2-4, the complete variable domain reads EPEVTQTPSHQVTQMGQEVILRCVPISNHLYFYWYRQILGQKVEFLVSFYNNEISEKSEIFDDQFSVERPDGSNFTLKIRSTKLEDSAMYFCASSFDRGNIQYFGAGTRLSVL.